This TCR beta chain was identified during a study of CD4 T cell repertoires in COVID-19. Study-level points and caveats: Between roughly 6 and 26% of SARS-CoV-2 clonotypes also appeared in SARS-CoV and/or HKU1 spike cultures.

Sequencing was done directly on freshly isolated, uncultured memory T cells. Clones were read by immunoSEQ multiplex PCR, and TCRdb kept only the in-frame ones, dropping some. Here the sample spans 65,000 to 95,000 clones, roughly four fifths being singletons. Concerning this clone: Antigen specificity is unknown.

Between the trimmed V and J ends, which lost 7 bases and 9 bases, there was a span of 19 bases. This CDR3 is 13 amino acids long. The germline V gene encodes CDR1 SQVTM and CDR2 ANQGSEA. The source was CD4+ T cells from peripheral blood, collected after recovery from COVID-19. The clonotype originates from a human donor who had COVID-19. The chain combines TRBV29-1 with TRBJ2-4; a weak D match, TRBD2 (5 bases). In nucleotides, the CDR3 is TGCAGCGCCCCCGGGCCCGGGGTGGGCATTCAGTACTTC. It is translated as CSAPGPGVGIQYF.